Listed below are T cell receptor beta chains from one sample, sequenced in a study of cytomegalovirus exposure and HLA in healthy donors. TCRdb's table, derived via immunoSEQ multiplex PCR, lists solely in-frame clones and lacks some. The data show about 140,000 clones, almost 85% seen once. Sequenced: PBMCs. The receptors derive from a man between 25 and 39 years old in good health and CMV-seropositive. The CDR3 runs from the conserved cysteine through the conserved F or W. D genes are given only for firm matches. Part of the rows lack a size; the others show once, few, many or a class for expanded clones.

-	TRBD1	TRBJ2-1	TRBV19	TGTGCCAGTAGTACCTCCGGGACAGGGATGGTGGGTGAGCAGTTCTTC	CASSTSGTGMVGEQFF
-	TRBD2	TRBJ2-7	TRBV4-3	TGCGCCAGCAGCCCCGCATCCCCAGCGGGGGGCGGTGAGCAGTACTTC	CASSPASPAGGGEQYF
-	TRBD1	TRBJ1-2	TRBV7-9	TGTGCCAGCAGCTTACTTGTCTCGACAGGGGCTGGCTACACCTTC	CASSLLVSTGAGYTF
-	-	TRBJ2-3	TRBV19	TGTGCCAGTAGTACGGGGGAGTTGGTCACAGATACGCAGTATTTT	CASSTGELVTDTQYF
-	-	TRBJ1-2	TRBV2	TGTGCCAGCAGTGAAAGTCATGGCCATGGCTACACCTTC	CASSESHGHGYTF
-	TRBD2	TRBJ2-3	TRBV28	TGTGCCAGCAGGGCCCTGGGACTAGCGGGAAGGGGCACAGATACGCAGTATTTT	CASRALGLAGRGTDTQYF
-	-	TRBJ2-7	TRBV5-1	TGCGCCAGCAGCTTGTCAGACATCGTGGAGCAGTACTTC	CASSLSDIVEQYF
-	-	TRBJ1-5	TRBV19	TGTGCCAGTAGTATCCGCACAGGCAATCAGCCCCAGCATTTT	CASSIRTGNQPQHF
-	-	TRBJ1-2	TRBV19	TGTGCCAGTAGTGGGAGAGACTATGGCTACACCTTC	CASSGRDYGYTF
-	TRBD1	TRBJ1-4	TRBV6-1	TGTGCCAGCTCGGTCGGACAGGGGGCTGAAAAACTGTTTTTT	CASSVGQGAEKLFF
once	-	TRBJ1-2	TRBV5-1	TGCGCCAGCAGCCCAGCCGGGACAAGTCTTAACTATGGCTACACCTTC	CASSPAGTSLNYGYTF
-	TRBD2	TRBJ2-3	TRBV9	TGTGCCAGCAGCGCCCGACGGGGGGACGGCACAGATACGCAGTATTTT	CASSARRGDGTDTQYF
-	-	TRBJ2-5	TRBV7-8	TGTGCCAGCCCCCCCCCTTGGGCAGGTAGAGAGACCCAGTACTTC	CASPPPWAGRETQYF
few	TRBD2	TRBJ2-7	TRBV2	TGTGCCAGCAGTGGGGCTAGCGGGCGCTACGAGCAGTACTTC	CASSGASGRYEQYF
-	TRBD1	TRBJ1-2	TRBV19	TGTGCCAGTAGTAGGACGCCGGGACAGGGGATTGCTAACTATGGCTACACCTTC	CASSRTPGQGIANYGYTF
-	TRBD2	TRBJ2-7	TRBV7-8	TGTGCCAGCAGCACCTTGGGACTAACTACCTACGAGCAGTACTTC	CASSTLGLTTYEQYF
-	-	TRBJ1-5	TRBV25-1	TGTGCCAGCAGTGAGTCAGGGGCTAATCAGCCCCAGCATTTT	CASSESGANQPQHF
-	-	TRBJ1-1	TRBV18	TGTGCCAGCTCACCAATCGGGAACGGAAACACTGAAGCTTTCTTT	CASSPIGNGNTEAFF
-	TRBD2	TRBJ2-1	TRBV19	TGTGCCAGTACGCAAGGGGGACTAGCGGGAGCTCAGTTCTTC	CASTQGGLAGAQFF
-	TRBD2	TRBJ2-7	TRBV7-9	TGTGCCAGCAGTCTTAGCGGGCTAAGCCACGAGCAGTACTTC	CASSLSGLSHEQYF
-	-	TRBJ2-1	TRBV2	TGTGCCAGCACGACACAATCCTACAATGAGCAGTTCTTC	CASTTQSYNEQFF
-	TRBD1	TRBJ2-3	TRBV28	TGTGCCAGCAGCCTACCAGGACAGGGCCTTACTAGCACAGATACGCAGTATTTT	CASSLPGQGLTSTDTQYF
-	-	TRBJ2-1	TRBV20-1	TGCAGTGCTAGCGGGACACAGCAGTTCTTC	CSASGTQQFF
-	-	TRBJ2-1	TRBV6-1	TGTGCCAGCCTCGCCTACAATGAGCAGTTCTTC	CASLAYNEQFF
medium-sized	TRBD1	TRBJ1-1	TRBV5-8	TGTGCCAGCAGCTTTATGCAGGGGGCAGCGAACACTGAAGCTTTCTTT	CASSFMQGAANTEAFF
-	-	TRBJ1-4	TRBV7-2	TGTGCCAGCAGCTTTCAGGGGAATGGAGAAAAACTGTTTTTT	CASSFQGNGEKLFF
-	-	TRBJ2-7	TRBV5-4	TGTGCCAGCAGCTTCAACTCCTACGAGCAGTACTTC	CASSFNSYEQYF
-	TRBD2	TRBJ2-1	TRBV6-4	TGTGCCAGCAGTCGAACCGGACTAGCGGGGGGCAATGAGCAGTTCTTC	CASSRTGLAGGNEQFF
few	-	TRBJ1-5	TRBV5-1	TGCGCCAGCAGCTTTGAAGGGGGCAATCAGCCCCAGCATTTT	CASSFEGGNQPQHF
-	-	TRBJ2-1	TRBV13	TGTGCCAGCAGCGTATATTACAATGAGCAGTTCTTC	CASSVYYNEQFF
-	-	TRBJ2-5	TRBV7-9	TGTGCCACCCCCGGGCAGGGAGGAGAGACCCAGTACTTC	CATPGQGGETQYF
-	-	TRBJ1-4	TRBV9	TGTGCCAGCAGCGTAGAAGGGGGATTTAATGAAAAACTGTTTTTT	CASSVEGGFNEKLFF
-	-	TRBJ2-1	TRBV19	TGTGCCAGTAGTAGCGGTTACAATGAGCAGTTCTTC	CASSSGYNEQFF
-	TRBD1	TRBJ1-4	TRBV9	TGTGCCAGCAGCGCAACAGGGGAGGAGAATGAAAAACTGTTTTTT	CASSATGEENEKLFF
-	-	TRBJ2-3	TRBV6-5	TGTGCCAGCAGCCCTGGCCAAAGCACAGATACGCAGTATTTT	CASSPGQSTDTQYF
-	TRBD1	TRBJ1-2	TRBV27	TGTGCCAGCAGTTTCATGACAGGGGGCGTATCTGGCTACACCTTC	CASSFMTGGVSGYTF
-	TRBD1	TRBJ2-5	TRBV7-8	TGTGCCAGCAGCCCACCGCGGACAGGACCTCAAGAGACCCAGTACTTC	CASSPPRTGPQETQYF
-	-	TRBJ2-7	TRBV6-5	TGTGCCAGCAGTTACTCCTCAGGGTCGGGTGAGCAGTACTTC	CASSYSSGSGEQYF
-	-	TRBJ2-3	TRBV30	TGTGCCTGGAGTAGACAGTACACAGATACGCAGTATTTT	CAWSRQYTDTQYF
-	TRBD2	TRBJ2-3	TRBV4-1	TGCGCCAGCAGCCCCCTCCGGGGGGGAGATACGCAGTATTTT	CASSPLRGGDTQYF
-	TRBD1	TRBJ1-1	TRBV2	TGTGCCAGCAGTGAGCACAGGGGGGGACTATCGAACACTGAAGCTTTCTTT	CASSEHRGGLSNTEAFF
-	TRBD2	TRBJ2-5	TRBV9	TGTGCCAGCAGCCCCCCGGCGGGAGTCGAGACCCAGTACTTC	CASSPPAGVETQYF
-	-	TRBJ2-3	TRBV9	TGTGCCAGCAGCGTAGGTTCCGCGAGCACAGATACGCAGTATTTT	CASSVGSASTDTQYF
-	-	TRBJ2-6	TRBV7-2	TGTGCCAGCAGCCTATCTTTTGGGGCCAACGTCCTGACTTTC	CASSLSFGANVLTF
-	-	TRBJ2-7	TRBV27	TGTGCCAGCAGTTCCCCGGGACACCCTAGGGACGAGCAGTACTTC	CASSSPGHPRDEQYF
-	TRBD1	TRBJ2-3	TRBV29-1	TGCAGCTTAGGATCCGGACAGGGATCAGATACGCAGTATTTT	CSLGSGQGSDTQYF
-	TRBD1	TRBJ1-1	TRBV28	TGTGCCAGCAGGGGACAGAGAGAAGCTTTCTTT	CASRGQREAFF
-	-	TRBJ2-3	TRBV9	TGTGCCAGCAGCGCTCAAAGCGGACTCCCTGCGCAGTATTTT	CASSAQSGLPAQYF
-	-	TRBJ2-3	TRBV27	TGTGCCAGCTCAAACCGGGGGGCCTTCACAGATACGCAGTATTTT	CASSNRGAFTDTQYF
-	TRBD2	TRBJ2-5	TRBV7-7	TGTGCCAGCAGCGTGGGACTAGCCGAGACCCAGTACTTC	CASSVGLAETQYF
-	TRBD1	TRBJ1-1	TRBV29-1	TGCAGCCCAATGGACAGGGCGGGGACTGAAGCTTTCTTT	CSPMDRAGTEAFF
-	-	TRBJ2-1	TRBV9	TGTGCCAGCAGCGTAGAATTGGAGTCCTCCTACAATGAGCAGTTCTTC	CASSVELESSYNEQFF
-	-	TRBJ1-2	TRBV6-5	TGTGCCAGCAGCCTCGGGTCGGACTATGGCTACACCTTC	CASSLGSDYGYTF
-	-	TRBJ1-1	TRBV9	TGTGCCAGCAGCGCCGATTCAAGGGGGAACACTGAAGCTTTCTTT	CASSADSRGNTEAFF
-	-	TRBJ2-7	TRBV6-1	TGTGCCAGCACCGATCAACACTACGAGCAGTACTTC	CASTDQHYEQYF